This entry lists 23 T cell receptor beta chains sequenced from one sample in a study of blood T cells in healthy people across ages. A second about 6 to 12 cycle PCR used barcoded and J-beta primers. TCRdb analysed the 5' RACE reads with MiXCR anew, one entry per CDR3 protein. The sample lists fewer than 700,000 distinct CDR3 sequences; around 41% were seen once. The sample comprised blood. The origin of the receptors is an older man in good health.

This clonotype was picked up a small number of times. The chain couples TRBV6-2 or TRBV6-3 to TRBJ2-7; D is ambiguous. The CDR3 sequence is 13 residues long. V lost 6 bases, J lost 2 bases, and 11 bases lay in between. Germline assignment: CDR1 MNHEY and CDR2 SVGEGT. CDR3: CASRGMPTYEQYF. The DNA of the CDR3 is TGTGCCAGCAGAGGCATGCCAACCTACGAGCAGTACTTC.

The gene calls are TRBV19 and TRBJ1-5, with TRBD1 as a possible D gene (5 bases). Germline assignment: CDR1 LNHDA and CDR2 SQIVND (reference sequence). V lost 5 bases and J 3 bases, leaving 17 bases between the germline ends. CDR3 length: 16 amino acids. The CDR3 protein is CASSVPSDRYNQPQHF. CDR3 nucleotide sequence: TGTGCCAGTAGTGTCCCCTCCGACAGATACAATCAGCCCCAGCATTTT.

This clonotype showed up just a few times. This rearrangement joins TRBV29-1 to TRBJ2-7; D tentatively fits TRBD1 or TRBD2 (6 bases each). CDR3 length: 14 amino acids. CDR1 SQVTM and CDR2 ANQGSEA come from the germline V gene. V lost 2 bases and J lost 4, with 15 bases in between. CDR3 nucleotides: TGCAGCGTTGAAACGGGGGCCCAAATGTACGAGCAGTACTTC. Translated, it gives CSVETGAQMYEQYF.

The chain joins TRBV19 to TRBJ1-4, with D unresolved. CDR3 length: 14 residues. Trimming took 3 bases from V and 0 from J, leaving 5 bases between them. Germline loops: CDR1 LNHDA, CDR2 SQIVND (reference sequence). The CDR3 nucleotides are TGTGCCAGTAGTATCGGTTCAACTAATGAAAAACTGTTTTTT. Its protein product is CASSIGSTNEKLFF.

The CDR3 reads CASSGTRSAKNIQYF. In DNA form, the CDR3 reads TGTGCCAGCAGCGGGACTCGCTCAGCCAAAAACATTCAGTACTTC. The chain joins TRBV2 to TRBJ2-4; D possibly corresponds to TRBD2 (6 bases). The germline CDR1 and CDR2 sequences are SNHLY and FYNNEI. The V end lost 6 bases, the J end lost 0 bases, and 12 bases lay between the germline ends. CDR3 size: 15 residues. The full variable domain, completed using reference TRBV2 and TRBJ2-4, is EPEVTQTPSHQVTQMGQEVILRCVPISNHLYFYWYRQILGQKVEFLVSFYNNEISEKSEIFDDQFSVERPDGSNFTLKIRSTKLEDSAMYFCASSGTRSAKNIQYFGAGTRLSVL.

This chain links TRBV12-3 or TRBV12-4 with TRBJ2-1, with D maybe TRBD2 (5 bases). V was pared by 3 bases and J by 12 bases, with 9 bases between. The CDR3 runs to 11 residues. The CDR3 here is CASSLRVGQFF. Here the CDR3 DNA reads TGTGCCAGCAGTTTGAGGGTTGGGCAGTTCTTC.

This clonotype was detected only a few times. The chain joins TRBV7-2 to TRBJ2-2; 9 positions match TRBD2. The CDR3 has 16 amino acids. Germline CDR1 and CDR2: SGHTA and FQGNSA. With V trimmed by 5 bases and J by 4 bases, 8 bases remained unmatched. The CDR3 loop reads CASSTRTSVGTGELFF. CDR3 bases: TGTGCCAGCAGCACCAGGACTAGCGTAGGCACCGGGGAGCTGTTTTTT. Full variable domain (missing parts from reference TRBV7-2 and TRBJ2-2): GAGVSQSPSNKVTEKGKDVELRCDPISGHTALYWYRQSLGQGLEFLIYFQGNSAPDKSGLPSDRFSAERTGGSVSTLTIQRTQQEDSAVYLCASSTRTSVGTGELFFGEGSRLTVL.

This clonotype has a count of ten or more. V gene TRBV29-1 combines with J gene TRBJ2-3; possibly TRBD2 for D (5 bases). Germline V gene sequence: CDR1 SQVTM, CDR2 ANQGSEA. This CDR3 region has 14 residues. Deletions cut 6 bases from V and 4 bases from J, with 17 bases between. The CDR3 here is CSVATSFRADTQYF. Written as DNA, the CDR3 is TGCAGCGTAGCCACTAGTTTCCGTGCAGATACGCAGTATTTT.

The chain carries TRBV6-2 or TRBV6-3 and TRBJ2-1, with TRBD1 matching 7 bases. The CDR3 is 16 residues long. Germline CDR1 is MNHEY and CDR2 is SVGEGT. Germline trimming cut 3 bases from V and 0 bases from J; bases unmatched to any gene: 5. The CDR3 bases are TGTGCCAGCAGTTATGGGACAGCGAGCTCCTACAATGAGCAGTTCTTC. Amino acid sequence: CASSYGTASSYNEQFF.

The chain has TRBV6-6 and TRBJ1-6; D is perhaps TRBD1 (6 bases). Germline lookup yields CDR1 MNHNY and CDR2 SVGAGI (reference sequence). V was shortened by 7 bases and J by 9 bases, with 13 bases between the two germline ends. This CDR3 has 13 residues. As DNA, the CDR3 is TGTGCCAGCACCTCTCACAGGGCTTCACCCCTCCACTTT. Its translation is CASTSHRASPLHF.

The chain joins TRBV28 to TRBJ2-5, with D unclear. CDR3 size: 13 residues. Germline V CDR1 and CDR2: MDHEN, SYDVKM. Trimming removed 6 bases at V and 4 bases at J, with 12 bases between. DNA of the CDR3: TGTGCCAGCAGAACCGGCGGCGGAGAGACCCAGTACTTC. It specifies CASRTGGGETQYF.

This clonotype has a handful of counts. The CDR3 spells CASSALLSPLPTEAFF. The CDR3 DNA reads TGTGCCAGCAGCGCCTTGTTAAGTCCCCTCCCCACTGAAGCTTTCTTT. The chain uses TRBV7-9 and TRBJ1-1, with D uncertain. Germline V gene sequence: CDR1 SEHNR, CDR2 FQNEAQ (reference sequence). The CDR3 is 16 amino acids. V was pared by 5 bases and J by 4 bases, with 20 bases between.

The chain carries TRBV20-1 and TRBJ1-1, with D possibly TRBD1 on 5 matching bases. This CDR3 has 11 amino acids. The germline V gene has CDR1 DFQATT and CDR2 SNEGSKA (reference sequence). Trimming shortened V by 4 bases and J by 5 bases, and 8 bases separated the two germline ends. CDR3 sequence reads: CSAIWGTEAFF. The CDR3 DNA is TGCAGTGCTATCTGGGGGACTGAAGCTTTCTTT.

The rearrangement joins TRBV6-5 to TRBJ2-7; 9 nucleotides align to TRBD1. This CDR3 comprises 17 residues. Germline V lookup: CDR1 MNHEY, CDR2 SVGAGI. Losses at the gene ends were 5 bases for V and 7 bases for J; bases not matched to a gene: 18. CDR3 nucleotides: TGTGCCAGCAGTGTACTAGGACAGGGGAGGGCCTACAATGAGCAGTACTTC. Residues: CASSVLGQGRAYNEQYF.

This clonotype was recorded only once. The chain employs TRBV3-1 and TRBJ2-1; either TRBD1 or TRBD2 may fit D (5 bases each). With 4 bases removed from V and 5 bases from J, the gap between germline ends came to 15 bases. CDR3 length: 15 amino acids. The V gene's germline CDR1 is LGHDT and CDR2 YNNKEL (reference sequence). CDR3 amino acids: CASSRTGTLNNEQFF. Written as DNA, the CDR3 is TGTGCCAGCAGCCGGACGGGGACCTTGAACAATGAGCAGTTCTTC.

The chain has TRBV5-4 and TRBJ2-1; D is perhaps TRBD2 (6 bases). Per germline, CDR1 SGHNT and CDR2 YYREEE (reference sequence). CDR3 size: 15 residues. The V end lost 2 bases, the J end lost 4 bases, and 13 bases lay between the germline ends. In nucleotides, the CDR3 is TGTGCCAGCAGCTTTTCGGGACTGGGTTACAATGAGCAGTTCTTC. This encodes CASSFSGLGYNEQFF.

As to this clonotype: One end of the junction is discordant with germline, which a read error may explain. V usage is TRBV20-1 and J usage is TRBJ2-7, with TRBD2 identical over 7 bases. This CDR3 is built from 11 residues. The germline CDR1 and CDR2 sequences are DFQATT and SNEGSKA (reference sequence). The CDR3 here is CRARGEGEQYF. CDR3 nucleotide sequence: TGCAGGGCTAGAGGGGAGGGCGAGCAGTACTTC.

J is TRBJ1-4 and V is TRBV5-1, with 7 bases identical to TRBD1. This CDR3 region has 12 residues. Germline V gene data show CDR1 as SGHRS and CDR2 as YFSETQ. V was clipped by 4 bases and J by 8 bases; unmatched bases: 2. CDR3 residues: CASSRDSEKLFF. The CDR3 coding sequence is TGCGCCAGCAGCCGGGACAGCGAAAAACTGTTTTTT.

The sample holds a few counts of this clonotype. The chain links TRBV9 to TRBJ2-5; 7 nucleotides match TRBD2. The CDR3 totals 14 residues. CDR1 is SGDLS, CDR2 YYNGEE, per germline. With 2 bases clipped from V and 5 bases from J, the junction kept 6 bases outside the gene matches. The CDR3 spells CASSVGLGSETQYF. CDR3 DNA: TGTGCCAGCAGCGTCGGACTAGGTTCGGAGACCCAGTACTTC.

The chain carries TRBV10-3 and TRBJ1-4, with 7 bases that match TRBD1. V lost 4 bases, J lost 8 bases, and 7 bases stayed unmatched. Germline-derived CDR1 and CDR2 are ENHRY and SYGVKD. The CDR3 spans 14 residues. The DNA for the CDR3 is TGTGCCATCAGTGGGGAGACAGGGTACGAAAAACTGTTTTTT. This codes for CAISGETGYEKLFF.

V is TRBV28 and J is TRBJ1-2, with 9 bases lining up with TRBD1. The CDR3 sequence is 15 residues long. Trimming cost V 1 base and J 8 bases; bases outside gene matches: 8. The germline gives CDR1 MDHEN, CDR2 SYDVKM. CDR3 nucleotides: TGTGCCAGCAGTTTATTACCGGGACAGGGCGGGGGCTACACCTTC. This gives the protein CASSLLPGQGGGYTF.

The rearrangement joins TRBV20-1 to TRBJ1-1; D ambiguous. V was trimmed by 5 bases and J by 1 base, leaving 11 bases between them. Germline-derived CDR1 and CDR2 are DFQATT and SNEGSKA (reference sequence). This CDR3 has 13 residues. The CDR3 sequence is CSAGTSRNTEAFF. In nucleotides, the CDR3 is TGCAGTGCTGGAACCTCGCGGAACACTGAAGCTTTCTTT.

The V gene is TRBV20-1, the J gene TRBJ2-2, with 9 nucleotides matching TRBD1. This CDR3 is 14 amino acids long. V dropped 5 bases and J dropped 3; count of bases not matched to a gene: 4. Germline V gene data show CDR1 as DFQATT and CDR2 as SNEGSKA (reference sequence). CDR3: CSAAGTGYTGELFF. The CDR3 DNA reads as TGCAGTGCTGCCGGGACAGGGTACACCGGGGAGCTGTTTTTT.